This T cell receptor beta chain appears in the sequencing data of a study of T cells in Graves' hyperthyroidism and ophthalmopathy (dated by TCRdb to between 2017 and 2020). Background on the whole study: Peripheral blood samples were taken at initial diagnosis, before any treatment was given. To identify distinguishing TCR V-J signatures, a discovery cohort of around 98 patients was used, comprising 40 to 45 with Graves' ophthalmopathy and roughly 60 with stable Graves' hyperthyroidism. Prospective prediction of ophthalmopathy was tested in an independent validation cohort consisting of some 20 hyperthyroidism patients and approximately 16 patients who later progressed to ophthalmopathy. The roughly 100 discovery patients were randomly divided into training and test sets at a 7:3 ratio. In several Graves' hyperthyroidism patients, the study also compared T-cell repertoires from thyroid tissue with T-cell repertoires from blood. After sampling, hyperthyroidism patients received methimazole starting at 30 mg daily, and ophthalmopathy patients received high-dose intravenous methylprednisolone. The paper describes TCR Vbeta CDR3 sequencing of 120 to 150 peripheral blood samples, made up of 40 to 45 ophthalmopathy patients, approximately 76 hyperthyroidism patients and 17 progressor patients.

With regard to this clonotype: No antigen is known for it. The input lacks base qualities; no much larger clone sits a single base away.

Amplification of TCR beta CDR3 regions was carried out from RNA transcripts. A first-round RT-PCR of the TCR CDR3 used the HTBI primer set with the Qiagen OneStep RT-PCR kit. A second multiplex PCR round built the libraries, followed by size selection and purification. The libraries were sequenced on an Illumina HiSeq2000 using paired-end 100 bp reads. Per the source publication's procedure: SOAPnuke was used to process the raw data, removing reads that contained adapters or uncalled bases, had a mean Phred below 15, or lacked an exact match to the constant primer or identifier. COPE v1.2.5 was used to merge high-quality paired reads, and clonotypes were defined as unique nucleotide sequences. MiTCR v1.1 was used to align clonotypes to the IMGT TRBV, TRBD and TRBJ reference segments. The analysis was restricted to V-J combinations with a frequency above 0.0001, which together covered over 99% of the repertoires. A TCS score was defined as the ratio of F50 (clonal expansion) to E x V (chaos), with BLOSUM62-based TCRdist applied between CDR3 peptides within each V-J. Welch's t-statistics and random forest reduced around 550 V-J features to 13, which were used in a naive Bayes classifier (R e1071). TCRdb itself trimmed the public reads at Q25 with fastp, ran MiXCR and retained productive beta chains. Records with the same CDR3 protein are collapsed into one entry carrying the most frequent genes and DNA. TCRdb's processing, not the authors', yielded these V and J calls. The sample table shows under 350,000 distinct CDR3 sequences, and around 20% are seen once. Roughly 52% of the sample comes from the top ten.

The junction shows trimming of 6 bases on V and 5 bases on J, plus 8 bases between the germline ends. The cysteine opens and the phenylalanine closes a CDR3 of 12 amino acids. Only the CDR3 DNA stays, 36 bases, in frame from base 1. The CDR1 and CDR2 encoded by the germline V gene are SGHVS and FQNEAQ. Stable Graves' hyperthyroidism was defined as no progression to ophthalmopathy during 18 months of follow-up. Hyperthyroidism patients were newly diagnosed, had a disease duration of under 2 months, and were aged 18 to 65 years. Exclusion was applied to patients with uncontrolled infections, other autoimmune diseases, pregnancy or lactation. Diagnoses relied on clinical symptoms, serum thyroxine and TRAb, thyroid ultrasound and orbital computed tomography. PBMCs were separated from roughly 10 ml of fresh peripheral blood using Ficoll-Paque density gradient centrifugation. Total RNA was extracted using Trizol reagent, and RNA quality was assessed on an Agilent 2100 Bioanalyzer.

Points the paper makes about the study in general: Most expanded thyroid clonotypes (frequency above 0.001) were also found in blood, which suggests that blood repertoires may mirror thyroid immune responses. No statistical method was used to fix the sample size in advance, and group allocation was not hidden from the investigators. In validation, progression to ophthalmopathy was predicted by the model with 65% to 71% sensitivity and 72% to 80% specificity, a median of roughly 6.4 months before onset. A model built on a 13 V-J signature distinguished ophthalmopathy from stable hyperthyroidism, reaching roughly 88% sensitivity and around 81% specificity in cross-validation and 80%/75% in testing.

Material: blood. The source of this sequence is a woman in her 50s with Graves' hyperthyroidism. The chain couples TRBV7-8 to TRBJ2-1, with the identity of the D gene unclear. The CDR3 reads as follows: CASSSDDNEQFF. The sequenced DNA: TGTGCCAGCAGTTCGGATGACAATGAGCAGTTCTTC.